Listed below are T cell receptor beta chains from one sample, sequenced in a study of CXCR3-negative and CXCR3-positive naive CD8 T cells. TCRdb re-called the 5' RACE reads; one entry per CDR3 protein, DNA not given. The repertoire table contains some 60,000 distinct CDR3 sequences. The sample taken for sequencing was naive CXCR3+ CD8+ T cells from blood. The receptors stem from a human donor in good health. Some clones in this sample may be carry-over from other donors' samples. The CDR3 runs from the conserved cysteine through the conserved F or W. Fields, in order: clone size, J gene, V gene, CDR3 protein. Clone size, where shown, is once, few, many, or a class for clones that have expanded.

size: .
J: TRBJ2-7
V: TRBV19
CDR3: CASGGPYEQYF

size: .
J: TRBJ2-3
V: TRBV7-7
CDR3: CASSYSGADTDTQYF

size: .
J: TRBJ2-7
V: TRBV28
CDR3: CASSLRSNAYEQYF

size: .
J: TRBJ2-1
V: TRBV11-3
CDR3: CASSFAESSYNEQFF

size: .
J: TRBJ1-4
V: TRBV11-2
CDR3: CASSLDGRLDEKLFF

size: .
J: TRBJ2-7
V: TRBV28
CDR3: CASSPAAYEQYF

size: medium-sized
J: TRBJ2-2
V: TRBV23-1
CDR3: CASSRRDTGELFF

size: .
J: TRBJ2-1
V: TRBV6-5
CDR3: CASSSPRGERYNEQFF

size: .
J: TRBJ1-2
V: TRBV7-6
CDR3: CASSPSGTEGYYGYTF

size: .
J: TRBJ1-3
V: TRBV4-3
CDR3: CASSQDSSTTGNTIYF

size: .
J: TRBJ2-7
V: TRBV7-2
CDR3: CASSLGLAGGWEQYF

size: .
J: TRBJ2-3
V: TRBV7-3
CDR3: CASSRSGGAADTQDF

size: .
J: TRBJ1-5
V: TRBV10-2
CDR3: CASRPGVGNQPQHF

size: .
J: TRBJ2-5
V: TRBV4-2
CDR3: CASSQGQGESETQYF

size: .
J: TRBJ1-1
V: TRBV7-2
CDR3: CATSTPLRTEAFF

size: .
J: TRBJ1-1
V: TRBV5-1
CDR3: CASSLERGSFMNTEAFF

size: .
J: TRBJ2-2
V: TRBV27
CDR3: CASSPLASLNTGELFF

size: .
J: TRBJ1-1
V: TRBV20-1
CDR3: CSASSGPPWGTEAFF

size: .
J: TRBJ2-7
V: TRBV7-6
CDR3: CASSSTDSADYEQYF

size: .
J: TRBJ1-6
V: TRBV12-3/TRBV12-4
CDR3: CASSFEKVAASSSYNSPLHF

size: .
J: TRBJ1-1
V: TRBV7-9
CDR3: CASLLGTAEAFF

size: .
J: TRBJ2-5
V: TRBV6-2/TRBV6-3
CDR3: CASSQGLAGPFQETQYF

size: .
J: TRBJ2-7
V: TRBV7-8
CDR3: CASSLGRTGGDYEQYF

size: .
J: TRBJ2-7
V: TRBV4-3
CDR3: CASSQETSSYEQYF

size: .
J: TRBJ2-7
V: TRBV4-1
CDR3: CASSQEGLAGGGEQYF

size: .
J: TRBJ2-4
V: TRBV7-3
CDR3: CASSTPRTLAKNIQYF

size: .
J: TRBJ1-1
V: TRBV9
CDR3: CASSEGQGKPEAFF

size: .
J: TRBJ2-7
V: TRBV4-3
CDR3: CASSQVGAYEQYF

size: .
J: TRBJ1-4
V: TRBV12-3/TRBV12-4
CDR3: CASSTQGSNEKLFF

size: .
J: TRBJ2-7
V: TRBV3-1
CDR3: CASSQDTYEQYF

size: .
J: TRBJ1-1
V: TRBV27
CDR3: CASSLGGVGNTEAFF

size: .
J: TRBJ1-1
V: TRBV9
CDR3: CASSVASVNTEAFF

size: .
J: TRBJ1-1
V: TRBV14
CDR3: CASRLTGRKTEAFF

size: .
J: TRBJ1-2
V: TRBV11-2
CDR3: CASSSLPGQEINYGYTF

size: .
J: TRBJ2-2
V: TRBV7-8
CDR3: CASSSGGPGGGELFF

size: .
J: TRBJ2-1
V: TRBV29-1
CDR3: CSVEFAGKIDNEQFF

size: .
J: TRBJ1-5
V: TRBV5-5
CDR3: CASSFGTDSNQPQHF

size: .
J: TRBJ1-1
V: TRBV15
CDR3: CATSRDRAEGTEAFF

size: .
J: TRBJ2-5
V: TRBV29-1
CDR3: CSPRDRGTQYF

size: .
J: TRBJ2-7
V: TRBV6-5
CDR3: CASSSGTDIYEQYF

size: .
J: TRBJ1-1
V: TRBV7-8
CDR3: CASSLTGFDTEAFF

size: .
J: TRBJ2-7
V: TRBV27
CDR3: CASSQTGGPYEQYF

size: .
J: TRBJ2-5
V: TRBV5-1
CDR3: CASSSGREAIQETQYF

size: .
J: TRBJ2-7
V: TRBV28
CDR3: CASSHSSSRGQYSSYEQYF

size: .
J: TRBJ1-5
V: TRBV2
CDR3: CASRGQGWPQHF

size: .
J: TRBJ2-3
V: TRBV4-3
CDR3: CASSQDKVNTDTQYF

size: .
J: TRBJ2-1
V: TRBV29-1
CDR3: CSVDKPGTSGPNEQFF

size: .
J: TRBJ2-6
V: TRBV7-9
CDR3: CASSLPPPYSGANVLTF

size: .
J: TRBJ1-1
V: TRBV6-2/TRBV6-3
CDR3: CASSYRNTEAFF

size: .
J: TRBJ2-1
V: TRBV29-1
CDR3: CSVVPGQGRDEQFF

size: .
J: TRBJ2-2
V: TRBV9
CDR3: CASSWTALNTGELFF

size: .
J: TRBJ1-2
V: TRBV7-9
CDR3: CASSSDNGPERNYGYTF

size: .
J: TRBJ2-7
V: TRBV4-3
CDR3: CASSQESTTYEQYF

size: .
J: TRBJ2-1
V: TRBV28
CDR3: CASSFLTSVNEQFF

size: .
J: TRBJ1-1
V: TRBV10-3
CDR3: CAINEGLNTEAFF

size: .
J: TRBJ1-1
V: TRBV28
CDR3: CASSAPTTGRTEAFF